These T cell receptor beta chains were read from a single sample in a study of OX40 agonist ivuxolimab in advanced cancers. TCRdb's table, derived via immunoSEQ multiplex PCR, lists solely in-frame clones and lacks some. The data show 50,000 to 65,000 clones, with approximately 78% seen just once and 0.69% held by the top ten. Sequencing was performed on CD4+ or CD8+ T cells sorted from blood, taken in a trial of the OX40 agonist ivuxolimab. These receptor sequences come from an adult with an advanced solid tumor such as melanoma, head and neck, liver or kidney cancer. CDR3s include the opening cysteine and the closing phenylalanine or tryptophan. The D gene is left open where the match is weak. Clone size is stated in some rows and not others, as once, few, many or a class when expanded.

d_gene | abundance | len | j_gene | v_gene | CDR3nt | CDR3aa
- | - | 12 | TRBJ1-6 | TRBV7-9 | TGTGCCAGCATCGACAGCAATTCACCCCTCCACTTT | CASIDSNSPLHF
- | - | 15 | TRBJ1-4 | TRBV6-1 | TGTGCCAGCACTCTGGACCGAACAACTAATGAAAAACTGTTTTTT | CASTLDRTTNEKLFF
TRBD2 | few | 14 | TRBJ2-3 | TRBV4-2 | TGTGCCAGCAGCCGAGGACTAGGCACAGATACGCAGTATTTT | CASSRGLGTDTQYF
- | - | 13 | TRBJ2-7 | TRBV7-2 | TGTGCCAGCAGCTACCCCCCTCTGTACGAGCAGTACTTC | CASSYPPLYEQYF
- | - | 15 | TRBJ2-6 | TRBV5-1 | TGCGCCAGCAGCGTAAGGGGGTCTGGGGCCAACGTCCTGACTTTC | CASSVRGSGANVLTF
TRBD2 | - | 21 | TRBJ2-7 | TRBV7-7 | TGTGCCAGCAGCATTTCCCCCATCGGGGCTAGCGGGGAAATTGGGGCCTACGAGCAGTACTTC | CASSISPIGASGEIGAYEQYF
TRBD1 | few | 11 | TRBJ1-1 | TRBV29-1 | TGCAGCGTTAGGGAAACAGGGGCAGCTTTCTTT | CSVRETGAAFF
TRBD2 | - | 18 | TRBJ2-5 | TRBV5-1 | TGCGCCAGCAGCTCCGGGACTAGCGGGGGCCGCTCCCAAGAGACCCAGTACTTC | CASSSGTSGGRSQETQYF
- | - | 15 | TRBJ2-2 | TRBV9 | TGTGCCAGCAGCGTACAGGGTTTGGACACCGGGGAGCTGTTTTTT | CASSVQGLDTGELFF
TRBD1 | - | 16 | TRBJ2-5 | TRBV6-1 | TGTGCCAGCAGTGAAGACAGGGGGTATGGCCAAGAGACCCAGTACTTC | CASSEDRGYGQETQYF
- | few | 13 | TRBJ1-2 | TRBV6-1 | TGTGCCAGCAGCATCGACAGTCTCTATGGCTACACCTTC | CASSIDSLYGYTF
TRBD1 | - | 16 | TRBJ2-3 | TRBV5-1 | TGCGCCAGCACTAACAGGGGTGGGGGCCCCACAGATACGCAGTATTTT | CASTNRGGGPTDTQYF
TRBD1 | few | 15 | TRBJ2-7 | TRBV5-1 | TGCGCCAGCAGCTTAACAGGGGATCTAACCTACGAGCAGTACTTC | CASSLTGDLTYEQYF
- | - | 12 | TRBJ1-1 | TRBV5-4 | TGTGCCAGCAGCGGCAGGGAGGCCCAAGCTTTCTTT | CASSGREAQAFF